The rows below give T cell receptor beta chains drawn from one sample of a study of blood T cell repertoires in COVID-19. Assay used: immunoSEQ multiplex PCR; TCRdb lists only in-frame clones, some missing. The sample lists tens of thousands of clones; more than 80% were seen once. Specimen: peripheral blood. Receptors were obtained from a man aged 50-59 years with COVID-19, enrolled during active disease. Both conserved end residues are part of each CDR3. The order of the fields is D gene, J gene, V gene, clone size, CDR3 DNA, CDR3 protein. A D gene is named only where the DNA matches it firmly. Rows may omit the clone size; those that give it use once, few, many or a size class.

>.|TRBJ2-1|TRBV7-2|.
TGTGCCAGCAGCTTATATTCTAGTGGACTCAGCTCCTACAATGAGCAGTTCTTC
CASSLYSSGLSSYNEQFF
>.|TRBJ1-1|TRBV6-5|.
TGTGCCAGCAGTCCGCTGAGCGGGCAGAACACTGAAGCTTTCTTT
CASSPLSGQNTEAFF
>TRBD1|TRBJ2-1|TRBV7-6|.
TGTGCCAGCAGCTCCAGCCGGGACAGCAATGAGCAGTTCTTC
CASSSSRDSNEQFF
>TRBD1|TRBJ1-5|TRBV19|.
TGTGCCAGTAGTGAGGTAGGGACAGGGGATCAGCCCCAGCATTTT
CASSEVGTGDQPQHF
>TRBD2|TRBJ2-1|TRBV7-9|once
TGTGCCAGCAGCCCGCGACTAGCGGGGGGGAATTGGAATGAGCAGTTCTTC
CASSPRLAGGNWNEQFF
>.|TRBJ1-5|TRBV27|.
TGTGCCAGCAGTTTTTTAGGGGCTGGGAATCAGCCCCAGCATTTT
CASSFLGAGNQPQHF
>TRBD1|TRBJ1-2|TRBV4-1|once
TGCGCCAGCAGCCACCGGACAGGTGCTGGCTACACCTTC
CASSHRTGAGYTF
>.|TRBJ1-3|TRBV7-9|few
TGTGCCAGCAGCCACAGGGATACGAGAAACACCATATATTTT
CASSHRDTRNTIYF
>TRBD2|TRBJ2-7|TRBV27|.
TGTGCCAGCAGTAGGAGAGCCGGGACTAGCGGGGGATACGAGCAGTACTTC
CASSRRAGTSGGYEQYF
>.|TRBJ1-1|TRBV4-3|.
TGCGCCAGCAGCCAAGTGGCCGGGGTGGGCACTGAAGCTTTCTTT
CASSQVAGVGTEAFF
>TRBD1|TRBJ1-2|TRBV9|.
TGTGCCAGCAGCGTAGGAGGACAGGGCGGCTATGGCTACACCTTC
CASSVGGQGGYGYTF
>TRBD2|TRBJ2-2|TRBV19|.
TGTGCCAGTAGTCAGAGCGGGGGGGCCGGGGAGCTGTTTTTT
CASSQSGGAGELFF
>TRBD1|TRBJ1-2|TRBV5-1|.
TGCGCCAGCAGCTTGGCGGGACAGCGGGGCTACACCTTC
CASSLAGQRGYTF
>.|TRBJ1-4|TRBV3-1/TRBV3-2|.
TGTGCCAGCAGCCAAGCCTTTGGTCCGGGAGGTAATGAAAAACTGTTTTTT
CASSQAFGPGGNEKLFF
>TRBD1|TRBJ1-6|TRBV18|.
TGTGCCAGCTCACCAGCGGAAGGGGGCGTCTCACCCCTCCACTTT
CASSPAEGGVSPLHF
>.|TRBJ2-3|TRBV4-2|.
TGTGCCAGCGCGCCCAAAGCGGATAGCACAGATACGCAGTATTTT
CASAPKADSTDTQYF
>.|TRBJ1-5|TRBV19|.
TGTGCCAGTAGTATAGGGGGCCACACGTATCAGCCCCAGCATTTT
CASSIGGHTYQPQHF
>TRBD1|TRBJ2-3|TRBV5-1|.
TGCGCCAGCAGCTTGGTGGGACAGAGCACAGATACGCAGTATTTT
CASSLVGQSTDTQYF
>.|TRBJ2-7|TRBV19|few
TGTGCCAGTAGTGCCAGGACAGCGAGTACCTACGAGCAGTACTTC
CASSARTASTYEQYF
>.|TRBJ1-3|TRBV6-5|.
TGTGCCAGCAGCCCCGGGGTCATCTCTGGAAACACCATATATTTT
CASSPGVISGNTIYF
>TRBD1|TRBJ2-7|TRBV28|.
TGTGCCAGCAGTCGAGGGGACAGGGAAGGCGAGCAGTACTTC
CASSRGDREGEQYF
>TRBD2|TRBJ2-2|TRBV5-1|once
TGCGCCAGCAGTTACTCTAGCGGGGGGCCCAACACCGGGGAGCTGTTTTTT
CASSYSSGGPNTGELFF
>.|TRBJ2-2|TRBV10-1|many
TGCGCCAGCAGTGACCCCGGTGGGGAGCTGTTTTTT
CASSDPGGELFF
>TRBD1|TRBJ1-4|TRBV7-9|.
TGTGCCAGCAGTTCCTGGACAGGGGAAGAACTGTTTTTT
CASSSWTGEELFF
>.|TRBJ2-3|TRBV11-1|.
TGTGCCAGCAGAACTCGGCAGGCATACACAGATACGCAGTATTTT
CASRTRQAYTDTQYF
>.|TRBJ2-2|TRBV6-5|.
TGTGCCAGCCAACGTGGAGCCGGGGAGCTGTTTTTT
CASQRGAGELFF
>TRBD1|TRBJ2-2|TRBV5-4|.
TGTGCCAGCAGCCCGACCGGGACAGGGAGGAACACCGGGGAGCTGTTTTTT
CASSPTGTGRNTGELFF
>.|TRBJ1-5|TRBV5-4|.
TGTGCCAGCAGCTCCCCCGGAGTCTATAGCAATCAGCCCCAGCATTTT
CASSSPGVYSNQPQHF
>.|TRBJ1-2|TRBV7-3|.
TGTGCCAGCAGCCCCCGGGGGGGTTCTAACTATGGCTACACCTTC
CASSPRGGSNYGYTF
>.|TRBJ2-1|TRBV4-3|.
TGCGCCAGCAGCCAAGAGCCCCACGGGGTTGTTTGGAATGAGCAGTTCTTC
CASSQEPHGVVWNEQFF
>.|TRBJ2-1|TRBV18|.
TGTGCCAGCTCAGGTCCGACTCGCACCTACAATGAGCAGTTCTTC
CASSGPTRTYNEQFF
>.|TRBJ1-2|TRBV5-6|.
TGTGCCAGCAGCTTGGTGAGGGTCCGGAACTATGGCTACACCTTC
CASSLVRVRNYGYTF
>.|TRBJ1-4|TRBV7-9|.
TGTGCCAGCAGCTTCGGGTTGACAGGTTTTGAGAAACTGTTTTTT
CASSFGLTGFEKLFF
>TRBD1|TRBJ2-7|TRBV10-3|.
TGTGCCATCAGTCGCAGGGGGCTGAGCTCCTACGAGCAGTACTTC
CAISRRGLSSYEQYF
>TRBD1|TRBJ2-2|TRBV5-4|.
TGTGCCAGCAGCTTCCCGGGACAGGGTTTTAGCGGGGAGCTGTTTTTT
CASSFPGQGFSGELFF
>.|TRBJ1-2|TRBV19|.
TGTGCCAGTAGCCCCTTTACAGGTTTCTATGGCTACACCTTC
CASSPFTGFYGYTF
>.|TRBJ1-1|TRBV27|.
TGTGCCAGCAGCCGAGGACGGGGATTCAACACTGAAACTTTCTTT
CASSRGRGFNTETFF
>.|TRBJ1-1|TRBV2|.
TGTGCCAGCAGTGGGGGGCCAGGACATGAAGCTTTCTTT
CASSGGPGHEAFF
>.|TRBJ2-2|TRBV7-3|.
TGTGCCAGCAGCTTAAAGGGGACTGGGAACACCGGGGAGCTGTTTTTT
CASSLKGTGNTGELFF
>.|TRBJ1-2|TRBV28|.
TGTGCCAGCAGTCAACAGGGAATAGCTAACTATGGCTACACCTTC
CASSQQGIANYGYTF
>.|TRBJ1-2|TRBV7-2|.
TGTGCCAGCAGTCCATGGGGTTCAGGGAATTCTTATGGCTACACCTTC
CASSPWGSGNSYGYTF
>TRBD2|TRBJ2-5|TRBV19|.
TGTGCCAGTAGTATTATGGGGGGGATACAAGAGACCCAGTACTTC
CASSIMGGIQETQYF
>.|TRBJ2-7|TRBV3-1/TRBV3-2|.
TGTGCCAGCAGCCAAGATTGGGCAGGGGTGGCGCGTTTAAGCGAGCAGTACTTC
CASSQDWAGVARLSEQYF
>.|TRBJ1-4|TRBV15|.
TGTGCCACCAGCAGGGAGTTAGTAACTAATGAAAAACTGTTTTTT
CATSRELVTNEKLFF
>.|TRBJ1-2|TRBV19|.
TGTGCCAGTAGTATCGGCAGCCCCAGGTATGGCTACACCTTC
CASSIGSPRYGYTF
>TRBD1|TRBJ2-7|TRBV2|.
TGTGCCAGCAGGACAGGGGGTTGGGAGCAGTACTTC
CASRTGGWEQYF
>TRBD1|TRBJ2-6|TRBV7-8|once
TGTGCCAGCAGCGTGGACAGGGGGCGTCTCACTGGGGCCAACGTCCTGACTTTC
CASSVDRGRLTGANVLTF